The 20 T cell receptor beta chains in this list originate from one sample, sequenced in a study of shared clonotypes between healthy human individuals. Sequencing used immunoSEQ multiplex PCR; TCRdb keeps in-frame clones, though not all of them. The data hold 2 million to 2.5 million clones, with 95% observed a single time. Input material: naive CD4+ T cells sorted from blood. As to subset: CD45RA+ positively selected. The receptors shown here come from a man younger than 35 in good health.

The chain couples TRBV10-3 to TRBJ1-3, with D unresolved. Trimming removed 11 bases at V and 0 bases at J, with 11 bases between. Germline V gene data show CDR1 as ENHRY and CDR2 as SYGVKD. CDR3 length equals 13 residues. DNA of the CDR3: TGTGCCGGCAGAGGCCCCTCTGGAAACACCATATATTTT. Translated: CAGRGPSGNTIYF.

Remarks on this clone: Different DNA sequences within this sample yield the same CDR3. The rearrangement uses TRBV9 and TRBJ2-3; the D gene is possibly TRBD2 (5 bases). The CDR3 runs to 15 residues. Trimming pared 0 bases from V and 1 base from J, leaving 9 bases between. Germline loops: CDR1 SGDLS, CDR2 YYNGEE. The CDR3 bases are TGTGCCAGCAGCGTAGGAAGCGGAGGCACAGATACGCAGTATTTT. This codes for CASSVGSGGTDTQYF.

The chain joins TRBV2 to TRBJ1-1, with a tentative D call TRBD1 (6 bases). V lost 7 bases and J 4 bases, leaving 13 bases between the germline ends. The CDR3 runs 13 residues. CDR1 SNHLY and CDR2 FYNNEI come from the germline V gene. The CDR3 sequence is CASTGGGGTEAFF. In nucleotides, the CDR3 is TGTGCCAGCACCGGTGGGGGCGGCACTGAAGCTTTCTTT. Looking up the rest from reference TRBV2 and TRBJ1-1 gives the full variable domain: EPEVTQTPSHQVTQMGQEVILRCVPISNHLYFYWYRQILGQKVEFLVSFYNNEISEKSEIFDDQFSVERPDGSNFTLKIRSTKLEDSAMYFCASTGGGGTEAFFGQGTRLTVV.

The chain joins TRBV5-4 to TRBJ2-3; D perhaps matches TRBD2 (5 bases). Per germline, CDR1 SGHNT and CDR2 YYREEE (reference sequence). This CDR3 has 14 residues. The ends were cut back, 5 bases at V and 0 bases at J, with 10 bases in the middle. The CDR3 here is CASRRDSSTDTQYF. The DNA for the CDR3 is TGTGCCAGCAGGAGGGATTCGAGCACAGATACGCAGTATTTT.

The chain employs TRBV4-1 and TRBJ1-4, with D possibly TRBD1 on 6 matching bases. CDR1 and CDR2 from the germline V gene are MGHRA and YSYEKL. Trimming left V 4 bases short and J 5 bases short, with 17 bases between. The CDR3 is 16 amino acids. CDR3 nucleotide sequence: TGCGCCAGCAGCCGCATTAGACAGGATACCAATGAAAAACTGTTTTTT. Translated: CASSRIRQDTNEKLFF.

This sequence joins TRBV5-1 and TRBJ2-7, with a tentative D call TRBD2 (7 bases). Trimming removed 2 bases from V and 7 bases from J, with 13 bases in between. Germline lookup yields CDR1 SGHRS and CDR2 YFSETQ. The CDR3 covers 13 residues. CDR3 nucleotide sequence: TGCGCCAGCAGCTTCCCAGGGGAGGGTGAGCAGTACTTC. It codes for CASSFPGEGEQYF.

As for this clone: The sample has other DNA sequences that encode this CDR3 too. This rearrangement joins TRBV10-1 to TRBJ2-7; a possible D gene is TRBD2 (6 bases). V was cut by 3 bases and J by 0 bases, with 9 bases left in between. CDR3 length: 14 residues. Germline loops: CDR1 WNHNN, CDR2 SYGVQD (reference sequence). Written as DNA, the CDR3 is TGCGCCAGCAGTGAATCCGGGAGCTCCTACGAGCAGTACTTC. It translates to CASSESGSSYEQYF.

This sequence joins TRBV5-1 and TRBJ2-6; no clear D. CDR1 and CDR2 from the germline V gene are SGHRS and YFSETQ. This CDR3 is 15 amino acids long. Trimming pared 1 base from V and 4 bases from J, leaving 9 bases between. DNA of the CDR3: TGCGCCAGCAGCTTGTCCGAAATGGGGGCCAACGTCCTGACTTTC. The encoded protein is CASSLSEMGANVLTF.

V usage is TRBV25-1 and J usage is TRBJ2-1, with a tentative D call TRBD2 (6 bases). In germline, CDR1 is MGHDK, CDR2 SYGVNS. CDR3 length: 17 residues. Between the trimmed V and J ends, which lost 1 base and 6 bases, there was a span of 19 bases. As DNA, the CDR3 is TGTGCCAGCAGTGAATGGGCCGGGACTGGAGACCCCAATGAGCAGTTCTTC. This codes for CASSEWAGTGDPNEQFF. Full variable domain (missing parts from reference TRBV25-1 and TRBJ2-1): EADIYQTPRYLVIGTGKKITLECSQTMGHDKMYWYQQDPGMELHLIHYSYGVNSTEKGDLSSESTVSRIRTEHFPLTLESARPSHTSQYLCASSEWAGTGDPNEQFFGPGTRLTVL.

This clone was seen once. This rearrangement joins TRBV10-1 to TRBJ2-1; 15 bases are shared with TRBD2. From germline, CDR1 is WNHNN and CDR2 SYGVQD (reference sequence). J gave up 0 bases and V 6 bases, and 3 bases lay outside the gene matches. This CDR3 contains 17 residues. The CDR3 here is CASSRTSGGASYNEQFF. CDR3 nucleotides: TGCGCCAGCAGCCGGACTAGCGGGGGGGCCTCCTACAATGAGCAGTTCTTC.

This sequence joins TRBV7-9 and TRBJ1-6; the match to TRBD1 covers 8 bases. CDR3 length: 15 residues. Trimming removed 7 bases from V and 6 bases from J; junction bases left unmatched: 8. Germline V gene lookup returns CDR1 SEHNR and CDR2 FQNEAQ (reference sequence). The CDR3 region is CASTKQGVSNSPLHF. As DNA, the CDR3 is TGTGCCAGCACTAAACAGGGGGTGAGTAATTCACCCCTCCACTTT.

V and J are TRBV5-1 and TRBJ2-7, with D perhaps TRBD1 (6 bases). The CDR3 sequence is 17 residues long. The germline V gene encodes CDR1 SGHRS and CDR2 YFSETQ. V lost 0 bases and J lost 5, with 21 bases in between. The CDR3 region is CASSLGGAGAFSNEQYF. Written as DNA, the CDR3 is TGCGCCAGCAGCTTGGGTGGGGCAGGGGCGTTCTCAAACGAGCAGTACTTC.

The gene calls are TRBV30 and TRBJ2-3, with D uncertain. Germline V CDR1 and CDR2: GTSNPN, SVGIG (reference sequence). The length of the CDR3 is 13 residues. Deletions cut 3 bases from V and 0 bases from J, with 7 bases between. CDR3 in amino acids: CAWRETSTDTQYF. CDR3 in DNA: TGTGCCTGGAGGGAGACTAGCACAGATACGCAGTATTTT.

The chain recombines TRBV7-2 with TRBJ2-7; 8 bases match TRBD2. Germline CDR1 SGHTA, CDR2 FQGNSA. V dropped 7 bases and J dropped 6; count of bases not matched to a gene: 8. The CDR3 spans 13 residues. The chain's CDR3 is CASTQIAGGEQYF. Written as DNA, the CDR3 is TGTGCCAGCACCCAAATTGCGGGGGGCGAGCAGTACTTC.

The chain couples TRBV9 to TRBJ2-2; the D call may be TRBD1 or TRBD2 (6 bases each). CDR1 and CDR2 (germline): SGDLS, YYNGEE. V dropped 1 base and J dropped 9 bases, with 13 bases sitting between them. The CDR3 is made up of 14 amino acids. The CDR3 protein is CASSVTLGGRELFF. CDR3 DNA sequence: TGTGCCAGCAGCGTAACCCTGGGGGGCAGGGAGCTGTTTTTT.

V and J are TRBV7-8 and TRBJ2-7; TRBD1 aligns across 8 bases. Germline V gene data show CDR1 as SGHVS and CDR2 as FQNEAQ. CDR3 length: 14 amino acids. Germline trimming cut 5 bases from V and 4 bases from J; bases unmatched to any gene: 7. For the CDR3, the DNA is TGTGCCAGCAGCCTCGGCAGGGGGCGATACGAGCAGTACTTC. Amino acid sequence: CASSLGRGRYEQYF.

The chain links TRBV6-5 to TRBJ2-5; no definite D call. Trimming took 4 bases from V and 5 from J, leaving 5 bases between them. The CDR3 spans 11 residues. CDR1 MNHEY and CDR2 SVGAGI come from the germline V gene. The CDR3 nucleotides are TGTGCCAGCAGTTCAATGGAGACCCAGTACTTC. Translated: CASSSMETQYF.

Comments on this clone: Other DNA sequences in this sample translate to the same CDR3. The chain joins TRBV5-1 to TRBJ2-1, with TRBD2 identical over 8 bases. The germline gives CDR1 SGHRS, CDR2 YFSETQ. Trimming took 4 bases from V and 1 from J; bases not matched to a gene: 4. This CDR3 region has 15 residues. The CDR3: CASSPTSGSYNEQFF. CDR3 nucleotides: TGCGCCAGCAGCCCTACTAGCGGATCCTACAATGAGCAGTTCTTC.

The DNA of the CDR3 is TGTGCCAGCAGCCAGGGACTAGCGGGAGGGGATGAGCAGTTCTTC. Its protein is CASSQGLAGGDEQFF. The chain carries TRBV9 and TRBJ2-1; 16 bases agree with TRBD2. The trim removed 4 bases at V and 8 bases at J, leaving 3 bases unmatched. Germline assignment: CDR1 SGDLS and CDR2 YYNGEE. The CDR3 contains 15 residues.

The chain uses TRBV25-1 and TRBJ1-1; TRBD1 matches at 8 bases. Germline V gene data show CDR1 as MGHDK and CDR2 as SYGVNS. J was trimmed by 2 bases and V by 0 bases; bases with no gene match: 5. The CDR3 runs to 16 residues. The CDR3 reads CASSEYGRGLNTEAFF. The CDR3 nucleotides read TGTGCCAGCAGTGAATATGGCAGGGGGCTAAACACTGAAGCTTTCTTT. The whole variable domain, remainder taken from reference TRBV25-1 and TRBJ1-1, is EADIYQTPRYLVIGTGKKITLECSQTMGHDKMYWYQQDPGMELHLIHYSYGVNSTEKGDLSSESTVSRIRTEHFPLTLESARPSHTSQYLCASSEYGRGLNTEAFFGQGTRLTVV.